These T cell receptor beta chains were read from a single sample in a study of blood T cell repertoires in COVID-19. TCRdb's table, derived via immunoSEQ multiplex PCR, lists solely in-frame clones and lacks some. The profile shows 60,000 to 95,000 clones, over 80% of them singletons. The sample comprised peripheral blood. The origin of the receptors is a woman between 50 and 59 years old with acute or convalescent COVID-19. The CDR3 runs from the conserved cysteine through the conserved F or W. A D gene is named only where the DNA matches it firmly. Part of the rows lack a size; the others show once, few, many or a class for expanded clones.

.,TRBV2,TRBJ2-7,medium-sized,TGTGCCAGCGGGGGGGGAATATCGGACAGCTCCTACGAGCAGTACTTC,CASGGGISDSSYEQYF
.,TRBV7-2,TRBJ1-1,.,TGTGCCAGCAGCTTAGTGGGGGGAGTCGGAACTGAAGCTTTCTTT,CASSLVGGVGTEAFF
.,TRBV4-1,TRBJ2-1,.,TGCGCCAGCAGCCAAGGGTTAAGCGGCGTGGCCGGTGAGCAGTTCTTC,CASSQGLSGVAGEQFF
.,TRBV9,TRBJ2-7,.,TGTGCCAGCAGCGTAACGGGACAAACCTACGAGCAGTACTTC,CASSVTGQTYEQYF
.,TRBV19,TRBJ2-2,.,TGTGCCAGTAGTATAACAACATACACCGGGGAGCTGTTTTTT,CASSITTYTGELFF
.,TRBV10-3,TRBJ1-5,.,TGTGCCATCAGTGGCCAGGGTGGGAATCAGCCCCAGCATTTT,CAISGQGGNQPQHF
.,TRBV18,TRBJ1-2,.,TGTGCCAGCTCCCCTCAGACAGAACCTAACTATGGCTACACCTTC,CASSPQTEPNYGYTF
TRBD1,TRBV7-2,TRBJ1-3,.,TGTGCCAGCAGCTCCGGGACAGGGGGCTGGGGTGGAAACACCATATATTTT,CASSSGTGGWGGNTIYF
.,TRBV4-2,TRBJ1-4,few,TGTGCCAGCAGCCAAGACAAAAATAATGAAAAACTGTTTTTT,CASSQDKNNEKLFF
.,TRBV28,TRBJ2-5,.,TGTGCCAGCAGTTTCTCCAGGGTCCAAGAGACCCAGTACTTC,CASSFSRVQETQYF
TRBD1,TRBV6-5,TRBJ1-1,.,TGTGCCAGCAGTCACAGGGGGCTAAGGACTGAAGCTTTCTTT,CASSHRGLRTEAFF
TRBD1,TRBV28,TRBJ1-4,.,TGTGCCAGTGTCGCTTCTGCCGGGACAGGGGGCGCGGCTAATGAAAAACTGTTTTTT,CASVASAGTGGAANEKLFF
TRBD1,TRBV6-5,TRBJ1-2,.,TGTGCCAGCAGTTCACAGGGGCGGGGATATGGCTACACCTTC,CASSSQGRGYGYTF
TRBD2,TRBV30,TRBJ2-1,.,TGTGCCTGGAGTGTTTTGCGGGGGGCTGGTGAGCAGTTCTTC,CAWSVLRGAGEQFF
TRBD2,TRBV4-1,TRBJ2-6,once,TGCGCCAGCAGCCAAACCCCCCTCCCGGGAGGATCTGGGGCCAACGTCCTGACTTTC,CASSQTPLPGGSGANVLTF
.,TRBV11-3,TRBJ2-5,.,TGTGCCAGCAGCTTAGCTCAGCGAGGAGCGACCCAGTACTTC,CASSLAQRGATQYF
.,TRBV27,TRBJ1-1,.,TGTGCCAGCAGTCCTTGGGGAGGAGGTGAAGCTTTCTTT,CASSPWGGGEAFF
TRBD2,TRBV7-2,TRBJ2-5,.,TGTGCCAGCAGCTTAGCGTTGGGACTAGCGGATAAGACCCAGTACTTC,CASSLALGLADKTQYF
.,TRBV5-1,TRBJ1-2,.,TGCGCCAGCAGCTTGGAGGGCAGGGGAAATGGCTACACCTTC,CASSLEGRGNGYTF
.,TRBV9,TRBJ1-1,.,TGTGCCAGCAGCGTAATAGCGGACACTGAAGCTTTCTTT,CASSVIADTEAFF
.,TRBV6-5,TRBJ1-2,.,TGTGCCAGCAGTTGGGTAGAGGGAGGATCTAACTATGGCTACACCTTC,CASSWVEGGSNYGYTF
.,TRBV5-4,TRBJ2-1,.,TGTGCCAGCAGCCTCAGGGTGAGAAATGAGCAGTTCTTC,CASSLRVRNEQFF
.,TRBV24-1,TRBJ2-1,.,TGTGCCACCAGTGATAGTTGGGGGGAAAGGCAGTTCTTC,CATSDSWGERQFF
.,TRBV19,TRBJ1-4,.,TGTGCCAGTAGTATACAGTCCATCAATGAAAAACTGTTTTTT,CASSIQSINEKLFF
.,TRBV6-5,TRBJ2-7,once,TGTGCCAGCAGACCGGGACTCTTGAGCTCCTACGAGCAGTACTTC,CASRPGLLSSYEQYF
.,TRBV7-3,TRBJ1-1,.,TGTGCCAGCAGTTCTCGAGGGAACACTGAAGCTTTCTTT,CASSSRGNTEAFF
.,TRBV6-5,TRBJ1-1,few,TGTGCCAGCTGGAACTGGGCCCAGGGGACTGAAGCTTTCTTT,CASWNWAQGTEAFF
.,TRBV27,TRBJ2-3,.,TGTGCCAGCAGTTGGGGACTTAACACAGATACGCAGTATTTT,CASSWGLNTDTQYF
.,TRBV19,TRBJ1-1,.,TGTGCCAGTAGTAATTTCTACGGTCGGGAGGTCACTGAAGCTTTCTTT,CASSNFYGREVTEAFF
TRBD2,TRBV12-5,TRBJ2-1,once,TGTGCTAGTGGTTTGAACCTAGCGGGGGGCAACAATGAGCAGTTCTTC,CASGLNLAGGNNEQFF
.,TRBV7-7,TRBJ2-1,.,TGTGCTAGCAGCCCCACGACTTACAATGAGCAGTTCTTC,CASSPTTYNEQFF
.,TRBV9,TRBJ2-7,.,TGTGCCAGCAGCGTCCGGGACTGGGTAGACGAGCAGTACTTC,CASSVRDWVDEQYF
.,TRBV30,TRBJ1-1,.,TGTGCCTGGAGTCCGGACAGATACACTGAAGCTTTCTTT,CAWSPDRYTEAFF
.,TRBV6-1,TRBJ1-5,.,TGTGCCAGCAGTGAATTGGTCAGGGTGGGCAATCAGCCCCAGCATTTT,CASSELVRVGNQPQHF
.,TRBV19,TRBJ2-3,.,TGTGCCAGTAGTATGCTTTGGCAGGGGACGTATACGCAGTATTTT,CASSMLWQGTYTQYF
.,TRBV6-2/TRBV6-3,TRBJ1-5,.,TGTGCCAGCAGTTATGGAGGTCAGCCCCAGCATTTT,CASSYGGQPQHF
.,TRBV27,TRBJ2-7,few,TGTGCCAGCAGCCCTAGCTCCCAAAGCTCCTACGAGCAGTACTTC,CASSPSSQSSYEQYF
TRBD1,TRBV27,TRBJ1-2,.,TGTGCCAGCGGATTGGACAGGGGGCGAGCTAACTATGGCTACACCTTC,CASGLDRGRANYGYTF
TRBD1,TRBV5-1,TRBJ1-2,many,TGCGCCAGCAGCTTTTCCGGGGGGACAGGATCGGATGGCTACACCTTC,CASSFSGGTGSDGYTF
.,TRBV27,TRBJ2-1,few,TGTGCCAGCAGTTTCCGGGCAGGGAATTACAATGAGCAGTTCTTC,CASSFRAGNYNEQFF
.,TRBV30,TRBJ1-4,.,TGTGCCTGGAGTGACGACAGGTTCCGAAATGAAAAACTGTTTTTT,CAWSDDRFRNEKLFF
.,TRBV28,TRBJ1-2,.,TGTGCCAGCAGTCCCGGCGGCTCAATCGACTTC,CASSPGGSIDF
TRBD2,TRBV15,TRBJ2-1,.,TGTGCCACCAGCAGACCCGGGACTAGCGGGAGGCTTGGGGACAATGAGCAGTTCTTC,CATSRPGTSGRLGDNEQFF
TRBD1,TRBV10-3,TRBJ1-5,.,TGTGCCATCAGTGAGCCAGGGGGAGGCAATCAGCCCCAGCATTTT,CAISEPGGGNQPQHF
.,TRBV27,TRBJ2-7,.,TGTGCCAGCAGTTTCTCGGGGAGATCGTCCTACGAGCAGTACTTC,CASSFSGRSSYEQYF
.,TRBV6-5,TRBJ1-1,.,TGTGCCAGCAGTTACTCGAGAAAGAACACTGAAGCTTTCTTT,CASSYSRKNTEAFF
.,TRBV28,TRBJ1-2,.,TGTGCCAGCAGCTTAGGACAGAACTATGGCTACACCTTC,CASSLGQNYGYTF
TRBD2,TRBV12-5,TRBJ2-1,.,TGTGCTAGTGGTTTGGTTCTGGGGGGGATAGGTGAGCAGTTCTTC,CASGLVLGGIGEQFF
TRBD1,TRBV19,TRBJ1-1,.,TGTGCCAGTAGGGGCCCCGGGACAGCGAACACTGAAGCTTTCTTT,CASRGPGTANTEAFF
.,TRBV2,TRBJ2-3,once,TGTGCCAGCAGATTAGGGCTAGCGTATCCCACAGATACGCAGTATTTT,CASRLGLAYPTDTQYF
TRBD1,TRBV3-1/TRBV3-2,TRBJ1-2,few,TGTGCCAGCAGCCAAGGGCAGGGGGCTAGCGGGGGCTATGGCTACACCTTC,CASSQGQGASGGYGYTF
TRBD2,TRBV6-6,TRBJ2-5,.,TGTGCCAGCAGTTACGGCGGGGGGGCCGGGGGAGAGACCCAGTACTTC,CASSYGGGAGGETQYF
.,TRBV7-9,TRBJ2-7,.,TGTGCCAGCAGCTTAGAGGCAGGATACGAGCAGTACTTC,CASSLEAGYEQYF
.,TRBV7-8,TRBJ1-2,.,TGTGCCAGCAGCTTAGGCGGGGCGCGGAGCTATGGCTACACCTTC,CASSLGGARSYGYTF
.,TRBV5-1,TRBJ2-7,once,TGCGCCAGCAGCTTGGTGGCAGGGGACTACGAGCAGTACTTC,CASSLVAGDYEQYF
TRBD2,TRBV9,TRBJ2-3,.,TGTGCCAGCAGCCCACTAGCGGGGGCCACAGATACGCAGTATTTT,CASSPLAGATDTQYF
.,TRBV6-1,TRBJ1-1,.,TGTGCCAGCAGTGAACAGGGCAACACTGAAGCTTTCTTT,CASSEQGNTEAFF